This T cell receptor beta chain is drawn from a study of post-analysis software for immune sequencing data. Whole-study context: Included among the disease courses, which were recorded for the cohort, were relapsing-remitting, secondary progressive and progressive-relapsing multiple sclerosis. Findings and limits, study-wide: Roughly five TRBV segments appeared more often in patients than in controls, and TRBV5-6, TRBV5-1 and TRBV20-1 were among these. For normalized Chao1 diversity, multiple sclerosis patients scored significantly lower than controls did.

TCR beta libraries were prepared from cDNA with unique molecular identifiers. One entry per CDR3 protein results from TCRdb running MiXCR on the PCR reads. The sample holds a few hundred thousand distinct CDR3 sequences, roughly 35% seen once. This CDR3 contains 15 residues. The germline CDR1 and CDR2 sequences are MGHDK and SYGVNS. V gave up 2 bases and J gave up 3 bases; unmatched junction bases: 5. A note on this clonotype: Its antigen is not known.

Sequencing was carried out using blood. This clonotype originated in a girl under 18 with multiple sclerosis. V and J are TRBV25-1 and TRBJ1-2, with TRBD1 matching over 8 bases. The CDR3, as DNA: TGTGCCAGCAGTGAACGGCAGGGGGCCGACTATGGCTACACCTTC. Amino acids: CASSERQGADYGYTF.